This T cell receptor (beta chain) was sequenced in a study of T cells in localized non-small cell lung cancer. This clone was counted only a few times. Its antigen is currently unknown. Study observations and caveats: Exceeding tumor, uninvolved adjacent lung had the highest T cell clonality.

The germline V and J ends were trimmed by 8 bases and 0 bases, with 14 bases remaining between them. Per germline, CDR1 MDHEN and CDR2 SYDVKM. The CDR3 is 15 amino acids. Produced via immunoSEQ multiplex PCR; TCRdb's table is partial and in-frame only. The sample lists about 19,000 clones; about 90% were seen once. The origin of this receptor is a male donor aged 60 or over with stage I squamous cell lung carcinoma. This sequence joins TRBV28 and TRBJ2-1; D remains ambiguous. The specimen was peripheral blood, collected before any cancer treatment. This CDR3 is CASGITARSYNEQFF. In nucleotides, the CDR3 is TGTGCCAGCGGCATAACAGCTCGCTCCTACAATGAGCAGTTCTTC.